These 21 T cell receptor beta chains were sequenced from one sample in a study of control samples from healthy donors and cancer patients. Using immunoSEQ multiplex PCR, the repertoire was profiled, and TCRdb retains in-frame clones only, with some absent. This repertoire shows some 140,000 clones, over 85% found once; its top ten account for approximately 8%. Sequences were obtained from PBMCs. The receptors stem from a man aged 45 to 65 with head and neck cancer.

The gene calls are TRBV15 and TRBJ1-1; TRBD1 might be the D (5 bases). The CDR3 loop spans 15 amino acids. Germline lookup yields CDR1 LNHNV and CDR2 YYDKDF (reference sequence). The V end was cut by 5 bases, the J end by 4 bases, with 17 bases between. The CDR3 DNA is TGTGCCACCAGCCCCCGGGCCAGGGCGGGCACTGAAGCTTTCTTT. It is translated as CATSPRARAGTEAFF.

The gene calls are TRBV9 and TRBJ2-1, with D perhaps TRBD2 (5 bases). The CDR3 runs 12 residues. V was pared by 2 bases and J by 10 bases, with 10 bases between. Germline lookup yields CDR1 SGDLS and CDR2 YYNGEE. The CDR3 loop reads CASSVPSGEQFF. In DNA, the CDR3 is TGTGCCAGCAGCGTCCCATCGGGGGAGCAGTTCTTC.

This chain links TRBV5-1 with TRBJ2-1; D uncertain. The CDR3 consists of 15 residues. Germline V gives CDR1 SGHRS, CDR2 YFSETQ. V lost 0 bases and J 3 bases, leaving 10 bases between the germline ends. CDR3 residues: CASSLDKGFYNEQFF. In DNA, the CDR3 is TGCGCCAGCAGCTTGGACAAAGGGTTCTACAATGAGCAGTTCTTC.

This sequence joins TRBV14 and TRBJ2-1, with 11 bases fitting TRBD2. The ends lost 0 bases at V and 6 bases at J; junction bases unmatched: 10. The CDR3 covers 18 residues. Germline assignment: CDR1 SGHDN and CDR2 FVKESK. The CDR3 reads CASSQEKAGLAGGNEQFF. In nucleotides, the CDR3 is TGTGCCAGCAGCCAAGAAAAGGCTGGGCTAGCGGGAGGCAATGAGCAGTTCTTC.

This clone was seen once. The CDR3 is CASSLDRVDNEQFF. CDR3 nucleotide sequence: TGCGCCAGCAGCTTGGACAGAGTGGATAATGAGCAGTTCTTC. The chain carries TRBV5-1 and TRBJ2-1; D is unclear. This CDR3 is 14 amino acids long. The V and J ends lost 0 bases and 7 bases respectively, with 11 bases between them. The germline V gene encodes CDR1 SGHRS and CDR2 YFSETQ.

This chain links TRBV28 with TRBJ1-2; 9 positions agree with TRBD1. The junction had 6 bases not matched to a gene; V was cut back by 6 bases and J by 1 base. Germline V lookup: CDR1 MDHEN, CDR2 SYDVKM. The CDR3 length is 15 residues. DNA of the CDR3: TGTGCCAGCAGGGACAGGGGATTGGTTAACTATGGCTACACCTTC. Its protein is CASRDRGLVNYGYTF.

This rearrangement joins TRBV27 to TRBJ2-3, with 13 bases lining up with TRBD2. V dropped 7 bases and J dropped 6; count of bases not matched to a gene: 1. Germline CDR1 reads MNHEY; CDR2 reads SMNVEV (reference sequence). The CDR3 is made up of 13 amino acids. The CDR3 is CASKLAGGDTQYF. CDR3 coding DNA: TGTGCCAGCAAACTAGCGGGAGGGGATACGCAGTATTTT.

The chain carries TRBV2 and TRBJ2-1; the match to TRBD2 covers 11 bases. Germline V CDR1 and CDR2: SNHLY, FYNNEI. With 2 bases clipped from V and 8 bases from J, the junction kept 5 bases outside the gene matches. CDR3 size: 15 residues. The CDR3 spells CASSEPGLAVDEQFF. The DNA for the CDR3 is TGTGCCAGCAGTGAACCGGGACTAGCGGTAGATGAGCAGTTCTTC.

The chain employs TRBV7-9 and TRBJ2-1; the D is unclear. Trimming cost V 3 bases and J 10 bases, with 10 bases left between them. This CDR3 region has 12 residues. CDR1 and CDR2 from the germline V gene are SEHNR and FQNEAQ (reference sequence). The CDR3 bases are TGTGCCAGCAGCTTTAGTCTGGGGGAGCAGTTCTTC. Translation gives CASSFSLGEQFF. The full variable domain, in which reference TRBV7-9 and TRBJ2-1 provide the parts outside the CDR3, is DTGVSQNPRHKITKRGQNVTFRCDPISEHNRLYWYRQTLGQGPEFLTYFQNEAQLEKSRLLSDRFSAERPKGSFSTLEIQRTEQGDSAMYLCASSFSLGEQFFGPGTRLTVL.

The genes are TRBV7-2 and TRBJ1-1, with D perhaps matching TRBD1 (5 bases). The ends were cut back, 7 bases at V and 7 bases at J, with 13 bases in the middle. Germline-derived CDR1 and CDR2 are SGHTA and FQGNSA. CDR3 length equals 12 residues. In nucleotides, the CDR3 is TGTGCCAGCACCGCCTGGGGCTATGAAGCTTTCTTT. It encodes CASTAWGYEAFF.

The chain recombines TRBV4-2 with TRBJ2-4; 11 bases map to TRBD2. V trimming: 4 bases; J trimming: 0 bases; junction bases outside the gene matches: 11. Germline V gene data show CDR1 as LGHNA and CDR2 as YNFKEQ. This CDR3 has 19 amino acids. In DNA form, the CDR3 reads TGTGCCAGCAGCCCAACCTACGGGACTAGCGGTCTAGCCAAAAACATTCAGTACTTC. It encodes CASSPTYGTSGLAKNIQYF.

The chain employs TRBV3-1 (or the pseudogene TRBV3-2) and TRBJ2-5; the match to TRBD2 covers 10 bases. In germline, CDR1 is LGHDT, CDR2 YNNKEL (reference sequence). The V segment lost 4 bases and the J segment 3 bases; nucleotides outside the gene matches: 5. There are 15 residues in the CDR3. The CDR3 loop is CASSRGTSVEETQYF. Written as DNA, the CDR3 is TGTGCCAGCAGCCGCGGGACTAGCGTAGAAGAGACCCAGTACTTC.

This chain connects TRBV18 to TRBJ1-6; 7 bases align to TRBD1. The CDR3 totals 15 residues. Germline V gives CDR1 KGHSH, CDR2 LQKENI. With 6 bases clipped from V and 1 base from J, the junction kept 3 bases outside the gene matches. CDR3 DNA: TGTGCCAGCTCTTTGACAGGGTCCTATAATTCACCCCTCCACTTT. As protein: CASSLTGSYNSPLHF. Drawing the rest from reference TRBV18 and TRBJ1-6, the complete variable domain is NAGVMQNPRHLVRRRGQEARLRCSPMKGHSHVYWYRQLPEEGLKFMVYLQKENIIDESGMPKERFSAEFPKEGPSILRIQQVVRGDSAAYFCASSLTGSYNSPLHFGNGTRLTVT.

The rearrangement joins TRBV9 to TRBJ2-2; TRBD2 agrees at 7 bases. After removal of 5 bases from V and 0 bases from J, the junction contained 4 bases not matched to a gene. CDR1 is SGDLS and CDR2 is YYNGEE in the germline V gene. The CDR3 contains 15 residues. This CDR3 reads CASSREVANTGELFF. CDR3 DNA sequence: TGTGCCAGCAGTCGGGAGGTTGCGAACACCGGGGAGCTGTTTTTT.

The gene calls are TRBV19 and TRBJ1-2; D is undetermined. The V gene's germline CDR1 is LNHDA and CDR2 SQIVND (reference sequence). The CDR3 covers 13 residues. Trimming stripped 0 bases from V and 7 bases from J, with 9 bases between. The CDR3 DNA reads TGTGCCAGTAGTATAGAGGGAGTTGGTGGCTACACCTTC. This encodes CASSIEGVGGYTF.

This clone was seen only a few times. The rearrangement joins TRBV24-1 to TRBJ2-7, with D uncertain. Trimming stripped 2 bases from V and 4 bases from J, with 8 bases between. The CDR3 loop spans 13 amino acids. The germline V gene encodes CDR1 KGHDR and CDR2 SFDVKD. In DNA, the CDR3 is TGTGCCACCAGTGATTCAACACGATACGAGCAGTACTTC. Its protein is CATSDSTRYEQYF.

The chain carries TRBV10-3 and TRBJ1-1, with a weak D call TRBD1 (6 bases). The V end lost 6 bases, the J end lost 2 bases, and 10 bases lay between the germline ends. This CDR3 spans 13 amino acids. Germline CDR1 ENHRY, CDR2 SYGVKD. The CDR3 is CAIRARGNTEAFF. The CDR3, as DNA: TGTGCCATCAGGGCCAGGGGCAACACTGAAGCTTTCTTT.

The gene calls are TRBV28 and TRBJ1-2; 8 bases map to TRBD1. V shed 6 bases and J 5 bases; nucleotides not matched to a gene: 8. The CDR3 consists of 14 residues. CDR1 MDHEN and CDR2 SYDVKM come from the germline V gene. DNA for the CDR3: TGTGCCAGCAGAAAAAGAACAGGGGGTTATGGCTACACCTTC. It yields the protein CASRKRTGGYGYTF.

This chain connects TRBV27 to TRBJ2-3; D unresolved. Germline loops: CDR1 MNHEY, CDR2 SMNVEV (reference sequence). With 3 bases removed from V and 2 bases from J, the gap between germline ends came to 9 bases. CDR3 length: 14 residues. CDR3 coding DNA: TGTGCCAGCAGTTTGTCTGTATCCACAGATACGCAGTATTTT. This gives the protein CASSLSVSTDTQYF.

The rearrangement uses TRBV6-2 or TRBV6-3 and TRBJ1-2; no clear D. V was pared by 2 bases and J by 8 bases, with 12 bases between. Germline V gene lookup returns CDR1 MNHEY and CDR2 SVGEGT. There are 13 residues in the CDR3. In DNA form, the CDR3 reads TGTGCCAGCAGTTACACGGACCTCCGGGGCTACACCTTC. Its protein is CASSYTDLRGYTF.

This chain joins TRBV18 and TRBJ2-3; 11 bases match TRBD2. Germline lookup yields CDR1 KGHSH and CDR2 LQKENI. V lost 3 bases and J lost 5; bases outside the gene matches: 7. The CDR3 is 16 amino acids. Here the CDR3 reads CASSPYLAGGEDTQYF. In nucleotides, the CDR3 is TGTGCCAGCTCACCTTATCTAGCGGGAGGTGAAGATACGCAGTATTTT. Together with reference TRBV18 and TRBJ2-3, the CDR3 gives the full variable domain: NAGVMQNPRHLVRRRGQEARLRCSPMKGHSHVYWYRQLPEEGLKFMVYLQKENIIDESGMPKERFSAEFPKEGPSILRIQQVVRGDSAAYFCASSPYLAGGEDTQYFGPGTRLTVL.